This T cell receptor (beta chain) was captured by sequencing in a study of cytomegalovirus exposure and HLA in healthy donors. Whole-study results and caveats: The study designated about 180 TCR beta chains cytomegalovirus-associated. Per a prior analysis, the majority of TCR beta V segments were productive roughly 87% or roughly 30% of the time.

Concerning this clone: The antigen is not known.

The study ran its PCR with 60 Vbeta and 13 Jbeta primers. Profiled with immunoSEQ multiplex PCR; TCRdb holds only in-frame clones, not every one. Among some 120,000 clones listed, 82% were seen once. The ends lost 5 bases at V and 0 bases at J; junction bases unmatched: 3. The CDR3 runs 14 residues. Germline V lookup: CDR1 MNHEY, CDR2 SMNVEV (reference sequence). The gene calls are TRBV27 and TRBJ1-2; TRBD1 aligns across 7 bases. The TCR originated in a man aged 25-45 years in good health and CMV-seropositive. Sequencing was performed on PBMCs. CDR3 protein: CASSNTGANYGYTF. CDR3 nucleotides: TGTGCCAGCAGTAATACAGGGGCTAACTATGGCTACACCTTC.